The clone carrying this TCR beta chain occurred a few times. Clones were read by immunoSEQ multiplex PCR, and TCRdb kept only the in-frame ones, dropping some. The sample lists around 36,000 clones; roughly 82% were seen once. This sample was taken from a study of blood T cell repertoires in COVID-19. Study as a whole: Sites in the United States, Italy and Spain provided acute and convalescent COVID-19 samples.

Germline V gives CDR1 SGHTA, CDR2 FQGNSA. This CDR3 is built from 16 residues. V shed 5 bases and J shed 4 bases, with 18 bases lying between them. The V call is TRBV7-2, the J call TRBJ1-5; D remains ambiguous. Sequenced: peripheral blood. The receptor was isolated from an elderly man with active or convalescent COVID-19. CDR3 sequence (DNA): TGTGCCAGCAGCCGGTCTGGTAGCAATCCAAATCAGCCCCAGCATTTT. Encoded protein: CASSRSGSNPNQPQHF.